The rows below give T cell receptor beta chains drawn from one sample of a study of blood T cells in healthy people across ages. A single record per CDR3 protein comes from TCRdb applying MiXCR to the 5' RACE reads. The sample lists approximately 730,000 distinct CDR3 sequences; 40% to 45% were seen once. Sequenced material: blood. The receptors were sampled from a woman aged 55-75 years in good health. Both conserved end residues are part of each CDR3. The order of the fields is J gene, clone size, D gene, V gene, CDR3 length, CDR3 protein, CDR3 DNA. The D gene is left open where the match is weak. Only some rows state a clone size, as once, few, many or a class for expanded clones.

>TRBJ2-7|NA|TRBD1|TRBV2|13
CASSADRDSPQYF
TGTGCCAGCAGCGCGGACAGGGACTCCCCGCAGTACTTC
>TRBJ1-5|NA|NA|TRBV30|14
CAWSPTGLNQPQHF
TGTGCCTGGAGCCCGACAGGTCTCAATCAGCCCCAGCATTTT
>TRBJ2-7|NA|NA|TRBV7-9|14
CASSSRDWTYEQYF
TGTGCCAGCAGCTCACGGGACTGGACCTACGAGCAGTACTTC
>TRBJ1-6|NA|NA|TRBV7-3|15
CASSLNGRGTSPLHF
TGTGCCAGCAGCTTAAATGGCCGGGGGACCTCACCCCTCCACTTT
>TRBJ2-5|NA|TRBD2|TRBV29-1|16
CSVGGTSGRLQETQYF
TGCAGCGTTGGGGGGACTAGCGGGAGGTTACAAGAGACCCAGTACTTC
>TRBJ2-1|few|NA|TRBV9|13
CASSVGTRNEQFF
TGTGCCAGCAGCGTAGGGACCCGGAATGAGCAGTTCTTC
>TRBJ2-7|few|TRBD1|TRBV20-1|14
CSATPGQYSYEQYF
TGCAGTGCTACCCCGGGACAGTACTCCTACGAGCAGTACTTC
>TRBJ2-3|few|TRBD1|TRBV5-1|15
CASSANTGGSDTQYF
TGCGCCAGCAGCGCCAACACAGGGGGCTCAGATACGCAGTATTTT
>TRBJ2-2|NA|TRBD2|TRBV24-1|17
CATSEVSGRSNTGELFF
TGTGCCACCAGTGAGGTTAGCGGGAGGTCGAACACCGGGGAGCTGTTTTTT
>TRBJ1-2|few|NA|TRBV6-2/TRBV6-3|13
CASRTGTRGGYTF
TGTGCCAGCAGAACCGGGACCCGGGGTGGCTACACCTTC